This T cell receptor (beta chain) was sequenced in a study of early stage breast cancer tumors. Study background: Invasive lobular carcinomas made up four of 12 ER+/PR+/HER2- tumors.

Libraries were prepared by immunoSEQ multiplex PCR; TCRdb keeps only in-frame clonotypes and omits some of them. This table has some 35,000 clones, 70% to 80% appearing once. Trimming at V came to 4 bases and at J to 6 bases, leaving 11 bases not matched to a gene. This CDR3 contains 15 residues. CDR1 and CDR2 from the germline V gene are SGHNT and YYREEE (reference sequence). Broader study findings: Compared with adjacent normal breast, tumors showed 2 to 2.5-fold denser, more clonal T cells. Unsorted bulk genomic DNA sequencing lacked pairing and functional marker data.

On this clone: Antigen: not known.

The TCR was taken from a person aged 55 to 75 with breast cancer. Sequencing was performed on blood. The chain uses TRBV5-4 and TRBJ2-5, with 8 bases matching TRBD2. Written as DNA, the CDR3 is TGTGCCAGCAGCGGCGGGGGGAGGGGATTGAAGACCCAGTACTTC. Its translation: CASSGGGRGLKTQYF.